This T cell receptor beta chain was sequenced during a study of T cell repertoires in cytomegalovirus infection. Study summary: Indicated by public TCR beta signatures were CMV infection and matching HLA type.

Remarks on this clonotype: Its antigen is undetermined.

Whole-study results and caveats: HLA-C-restricted, CMV-specific TCR beta clonotypes were dominant ex vivo.

Per germline, CDR1 SGHRS and CDR2 YFSETQ. Trimming left V 0 bases short and J 4 bases short, with 9 bases between. The CDR3 has 14 residues. TCRdb ran MiXCR on the reads and lists one entry per CDR3 protein. The data contain around 800,000 distinct CDR3 sequences, 30% to 35% of them singletons. This sample comprised cultured CD8+ T cells from PBMCs, obtained from culture after CMV antigen stimulation. The TCR comes from a human donor in good health (CMV status not recorded). Some clones in this sample may be carry-over from other donors' samples. V gene TRBV5-1 combines with J gene TRBJ2-3; no reliable D call. The CDR3 spells CASSLGHGADTQYF. The CDR3 DNA reads as TGCGCCAGCAGCTTGGGACATGGGGCAGATACGCAGTATTTT.